This entry lists 24 T cell receptor beta chains sequenced from one sample in a study of control samples from healthy donors and cancer patients. Profiled with immunoSEQ multiplex PCR; TCRdb holds only in-frame clones, not every one. Of 100,000 to 150,000 clones in the sample, about 90% were seen once. Sequencing used PBMCs. These receptors all stem from a man over 45 with head and neck cancer.

V usage is TRBV18 and J usage is TRBJ2-2; tentative D call: TRBD2 (5 bases). Germline assignment: CDR1 KGHSH and CDR2 LQKENI. This CDR3 has 13 amino acids. V was cut by 2 bases and J by 7 bases, with 8 bases left in between. CDR3 DNA: TGTGCCAGCTCACCAGAAGGGAGCGGGGAGCTGTTTTTT. Its translation: CASSPEGSGELFF.

The rearrangement uses TRBV27 and TRBJ2-7, with a possible D match to TRBD1 (5 bases). V lost 5 bases, J lost 9 bases, and 44 bases lay in between. Looked up from germline, CDR1 is MNHEY and CDR2 is SMNVEV (reference sequence). The CDR3 totals 22 residues. The CDR3 bases are TGTGCCAGCAGTGTTTGCCCACAGGTACTCCCTACCCCCTTCACGCTTCTCCTACGGCAGTACTTC. Amino acid sequence: CASSVCPQVLPTPFTLLLRQYF.

V gene TRBV9 combines with J gene TRBJ2-3; 9 nucleotides line up with TRBD1. Germline loops: CDR1 SGDLS, CDR2 YYNGEE. CDR3 length: 17 amino acids. The V gene end was trimmed by 3 bases and the J gene end by 0 bases; junction bases not matched to a gene: 8. The CDR3 nucleotides are TGTGCCAGCAGCGGGAAACAGGGGGCATCTAGCACAGATACGCAGTATTTT. Amino acids: CASSGKQGASSTDTQYF.

This sequence joins TRBV5-1 and TRBJ2-1; 8 bases are shared with TRBD2. Trimming removed 1 base from V and 3 bases from J; junction bases left unmatched: 3. The CDR3 is made up of 15 amino acids. The germline gives CDR1 SGHRS, CDR2 YFSETQ. CDR3 protein: CASSLTGGLYNEQFF. The CDR3 coding sequence is TGCGCCAGCAGCTTGACGGGGGGGCTCTACAATGAGCAGTTCTTC.

The CDR3: CASSLTAFGLAGGPPRGEQFF. The CDR3 region has the DNA TGTGCCAGCAGCTTAACAGCTTTTGGACTAGCGGGGGGGCCCCCAAGGGGTGAGCAGTTCTTC. The chain uses TRBV7-3 and TRBJ2-1; 15 bases are a match to TRBD2. Looked up from germline, CDR1 is SGHTA and CDR2 is FQGTGA. The CDR3 contains 21 residues. The V gene end was trimmed by 0 bases and the J gene end by 9 bases; junction bases not matched to a gene: 18. Based on the CDR3 plus reference TRBV7-3 and TRBJ2-1, the full variable domain is GAGVSQTPSNKVTEKGKYVELRCDPISGHTALYWYRQSLGQGPEFLIYFQGTGAADDSGLPNDRFFAVRPEGSVSTLKIQRTERGDSAVYLCASSLTAFGLAGGPPRGEQFFGPGTRLTVL.

V and J are TRBV7-3 and TRBJ1-2, with D unclear. Germline values: CDR1 SGHTA, CDR2 FQGTGA. The CDR3 contains 13 residues. V was cut by 5 bases and J by 8 bases, with 15 bases left in between. DNA of the CDR3: TGTGCCAGCAGCGATGCGCTTGGGAGCGGCTACACCTTC. Protein product: CASSDALGSGYTF.

The CDR3 bases are TGTGCCAGCAGTTATGACTACCGATCCTACAATGAGCAGTTCTTC. Its protein product is CASSYDYRSYNEQFF. The V and J genes are TRBV6-5 and TRBJ2-1; D is possibly TRBD2 (5 bases). The ends were cut back, 3 bases at V and 1 base at J, with 10 bases in the middle. The V gene's germline CDR1 is MNHEY and CDR2 SVGAGI. The CDR3 is 15 residues long.

The V call is TRBV29-1, the J call TRBJ2-2, with a tentative D call TRBD2 (6 bases). CDR1 is SQVTM, CDR2 ANQGSEA, per germline. V shed 7 bases and J shed 4 bases, with 16 bases lying between them. The CDR3 extends over 14 amino acids. The CDR3 DNA reads TGCAGCGGCCGTGGGGGGACGGGCACCGGGGAGCTGTTTTTT. This gives the protein CSGRGGTGTGELFF.

The chain carries TRBV9 and TRBJ1-6, with D possibly TRBD1 on 5 matching bases. CDR1 and CDR2 (germline): SGDLS, YYNGEE. This CDR3 spans 14 amino acids. The V end was cut by 3 bases, the J end by 4 bases, with 8 bases between. Here the CDR3 DNA reads TGTGCCAGCAGCGCACAGGAATATAATTCACCCCTCCACTTT. Its translation is CASSAQEYNSPLHF.

The V gene is TRBV11-2, the J gene TRBJ2-1, with D possibly TRBD2 on 6 matching bases. Trimming shortened V by 5 bases and J by 4 bases, and 15 bases separated the two germline ends. Per germline, CDR1 SGHAT and CDR2 FQNNGV. This CDR3 comprises 15 residues. The CDR3 DNA is TGTGCCAGCAGCCAAGTCGGGAGCCCATACAATGAGCAGTTCTTC. Protein product: CASSQVGSPYNEQFF.

This chain joins TRBV19 and TRBJ2-1; 9 nucleotides agree with TRBD2. Trimming cost V 6 bases and J 3 bases; bases outside gene matches: 6. Germline CDR1 reads LNHDA; CDR2 reads SQIVND (reference sequence). The length of the CDR3 is 15 residues. In nucleotides, the CDR3 is TGTGCCAGTAGCCCAATACTAGCGGGCTACAATGAGCAGTTCTTC. This translates into CASSPILAGYNEQFF.

The chain links TRBV7-3 to TRBJ1-1; TRBD1 might be the D (5 bases). Germline CDR1 reads SGHTA; CDR2 reads FQGTGA. V lost 4 bases and J 2 bases, leaving 11 bases between the germline ends. CDR3 length equals 14 residues. CDR3 DNA: TGTGCCAGCAGCTCGTGGGGGGGTAACACTGAAGCTTTCTTT. Its protein product is CASSSWGGNTEAFF. The variable domain in full, completed from reference TRBV7-3 and TRBJ1-1, reads GAGVSQTPSNKVTEKGKYVELRCDPISGHTALYWYRQSLGQGPEFLIYFQGTGAADDSGLPNDRFFAVRPEGSVSTLKIQRTERGDSAVYLCASSSWGGNTEAFFGQGTRLTVV.

This clone was counted once. The chain uses TRBV19 and TRBJ2-3; no definite D call. Germline V CDR1 and CDR2: LNHDA, SQIVND (reference sequence). Between the trimmed V and J ends, which lost 1 base and 0 bases, there was a span of 5 bases. The CDR3 is 14 residues long. The CDR3 protein is CASSIADSTDTQYF. CDR3 coding DNA: TGTGCCAGTAGTATAGCGGATAGCACAGATACGCAGTATTTT.

CDR3 in DNA: TGTGCCAGTCGACGGTTGAATGAAAAACTGTTTTTT. This gives the protein CASRRLNEKLFF. The J gene is TRBJ1-4, the V gene TRBV19; no reliable D call. Germline CDR1 and CDR2: LNHDA and SQIVND (reference sequence). V lost 8 bases and J lost 5, with 9 bases in between. This CDR3 is 12 amino acids long.

The V and J genes are TRBV28 and TRBJ2-5; possible D gene TRBD2, 6 bases. V shed 4 bases and J shed 1 base, with 19 bases lying between them. Germline V gene lookup returns CDR1 MDHEN and CDR2 SYDVKM. The CDR3 totals 17 residues. CDR3 protein: CASSYGPKRGSQETQYF. CDR3 coding DNA: TGTGCCAGCAGTTACGGGCCAAAACGGGGGTCCCAAGAGACCCAGTACTTC.

The CDR3 DNA reads as TGTGCCAGCAGTCTGCTCCGGGAAACAACTAATGAAAAACTGTTTTTT. This translates into CASSLLRETTNEKLFF. The chain joins TRBV28 to TRBJ1-4; no firm D call. Germline values: CDR1 MDHEN, CDR2 SYDVKM. V lost 5 bases and J lost 0, with 13 bases in between. The CDR3 is 16 residues long.

The chain is built from TRBV11-2 and TRBJ2-5, with unresolved D. Germline values: CDR1 SGHAT, CDR2 FQNNGV. CDR3 length: 14 amino acids. Trimming cost V 0 bases and J 5 bases, with 10 bases left between them. CDR3: CASSLDRVGETQYF. The CDR3 DNA reads as TGTGCCAGCAGCTTAGATCGTGTGGGGGAGACCCAGTACTTC.

The chain couples TRBV27 to TRBJ2-1; TRBD1 or TRBD2 may be the D gene (5 bases each). The CDR3 has 16 amino acids. The V end was cut by 6 bases, the J end by 2 bases, with 17 bases between. The germline V gene has CDR1 MNHEY and CDR2 SMNVEV (reference sequence). The CDR3 region is CASSISGPGPYNEQFF. For the CDR3, the DNA is TGTGCCAGCAGCATCTCGGGACCGGGCCCCTACAATGAGCAGTTCTTC.

The rearrangement links TRBV29-1 to TRBJ2-7; TRBD1 might be the D (6 bases). The ends were cut back, 4 bases at V and 3 bases at J, with 16 bases in the middle. Germline V gene data show CDR1 as SQVTM and CDR2 as ANQGSEA. There are 14 residues in the CDR3. CDR3 region: CSVVGGGHLYEQYF. The CDR3 region has the DNA TGCAGCGTTGTAGGTGGGGGACACCTCTACGAGCAGTACTTC.

This rearrangement joins TRBV7-9 to TRBJ1-2; D gene uncertain. V shed 5 bases and J shed 1 base, with 14 bases lying between them. The CDR3 covers 15 residues. Germline-derived CDR1 and CDR2 are SEHNR and FQNEAQ (reference sequence). This CDR3 reads CASSDGLTINYGYTF. The CDR3 DNA is TGTGCCAGCAGCGACGGACTGACCATTAACTATGGCTACACCTTC. Full variable domain (outside the CDR3, taken from reference TRBV7-9 and TRBJ1-2): DTGVSQNPRHKITKRGQNVTFRCDPISEHNRLYWYRQTLGQGPEFLTYFQNEAQLEKSRLLSDRFSAERPKGSFSTLEIQRTEQGDSAMYLCASSDGLTINYGYTFGSGTRLTVV.

The CDR3 spells CASSQEGDRGYTF. In nucleotides, the CDR3 is TGTGCCAGCAGCCAAGAGGGGGACCGGGGCTACACCTTC. The chain combines TRBV3-1 (or the pseudogene TRBV3-2) with TRBJ1-2; D may be TRBD1 (5 bases). The CDR3 has 13 amino acids. V lost 0 bases, J lost 8 bases, and 10 bases lay in between. In germline, CDR1 is LGHDT, CDR2 YNNKEL (reference sequence).

The chain links TRBV14 to TRBJ1-2, with TRBD1 identical over 10 bases. CDR1 SGHDN and CDR2 FVKESK come from the germline V gene. The V and J ends lost 5 bases and 4 bases, in that order; junction bases with no gene match: 10. The CDR3 spans 16 residues. The CDR3 sequence: CASSFTGTGARYGYTF. For the CDR3, the DNA is TGTGCCAGCAGCTTTACCGGGACAGGGGCCCGCTATGGCTACACCTTC.

This sequence joins TRBV11-2 and TRBJ2-1, with 8 positions matching TRBD2. The CDR3 extends over 15 amino acids. The J segment lost 4 bases and the V segment lost 3 bases, leaving 5 bases of the junction unmatched. The V gene's germline CDR1 is SGHAT and CDR2 FQNNGV. The CDR3 sequence: CASSFSSGSYNEQFF. In nucleotides, the CDR3 is TGTGCCAGCAGCTTTTCTAGCGGGTCGTACAATGAGCAGTTCTTC.

The chain is built from TRBV3-1 (or the pseudogene TRBV3-2) and TRBJ2-1, with 8 bases that match TRBD2. V was clipped by 6 bases and J by 7 bases; unmatched bases: 8. The CDR3 length is 14 residues. CDR1 and CDR2 from the germline V gene are LGHDT and YNNKEL (reference sequence). The CDR3 sequence: CASRETSVANEQFF. The CDR3 DNA reads as TGTGCCAGCAGAGAGACTAGCGTGGCTAATGAGCAGTTCTTC.